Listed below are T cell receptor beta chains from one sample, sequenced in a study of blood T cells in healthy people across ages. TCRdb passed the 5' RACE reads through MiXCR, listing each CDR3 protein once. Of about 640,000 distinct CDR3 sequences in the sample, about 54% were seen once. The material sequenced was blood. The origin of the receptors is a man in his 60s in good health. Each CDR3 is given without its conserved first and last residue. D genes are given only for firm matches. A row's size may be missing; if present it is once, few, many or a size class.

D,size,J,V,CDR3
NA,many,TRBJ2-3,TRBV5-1,ASSLRTDTQY
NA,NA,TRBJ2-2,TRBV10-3,AIWNSLDTGELF
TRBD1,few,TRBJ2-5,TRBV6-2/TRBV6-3,ASSSTRQGGETQY
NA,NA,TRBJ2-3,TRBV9,ASSDDSRRDTQY
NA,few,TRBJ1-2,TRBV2,ASSERGWGYT
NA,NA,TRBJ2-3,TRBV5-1,ASSSDSQLEGTDTQY
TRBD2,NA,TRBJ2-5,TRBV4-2,ASSRFTSGGQETQY
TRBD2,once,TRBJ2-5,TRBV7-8,ASSQGSSGGGETQY
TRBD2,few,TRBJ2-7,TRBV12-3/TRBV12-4,ASMGLAGESSYEQY
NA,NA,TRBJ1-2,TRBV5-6,ASSSVRIDYGYT
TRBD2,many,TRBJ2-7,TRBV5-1,ASSLDGGAYEQY
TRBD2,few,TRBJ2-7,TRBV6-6,ASSHSGGAYEQY
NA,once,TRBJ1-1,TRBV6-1,ASSAEGGTEAF
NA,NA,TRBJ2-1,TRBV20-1,SERIVNEQF
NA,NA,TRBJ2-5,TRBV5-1,ASSLHPAEETQY
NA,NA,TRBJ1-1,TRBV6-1,ASSEAADSLAF
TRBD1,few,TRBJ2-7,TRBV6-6,ASSLRQGTVEQY
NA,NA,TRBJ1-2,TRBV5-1,ASSPRTMKVDGYT
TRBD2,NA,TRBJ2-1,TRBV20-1,SARDSGGINEQF
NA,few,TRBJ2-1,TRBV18,ASSPRGRDNEQF
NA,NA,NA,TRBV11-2,ASSLDQGRYYEQY
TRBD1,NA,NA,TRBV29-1,SVQGTGGEETQY
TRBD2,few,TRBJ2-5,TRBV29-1,SVAELAVRETQY
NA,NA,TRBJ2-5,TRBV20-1,SASSEAETQY
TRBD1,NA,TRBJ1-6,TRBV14,ASSPRTGAYNSPLH
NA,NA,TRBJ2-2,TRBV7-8,ASSVQPMNTGELF
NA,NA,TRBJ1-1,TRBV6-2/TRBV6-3,ASSYRQGTATGTEAF
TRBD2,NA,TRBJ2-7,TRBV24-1,ATSCPPSNSGGSYEQY
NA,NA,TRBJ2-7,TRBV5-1,ASSLAREEQY
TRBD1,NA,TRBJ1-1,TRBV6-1,ASNPRQGRQGEAF
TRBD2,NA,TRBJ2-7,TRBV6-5,ASSFAGVTYNEQY
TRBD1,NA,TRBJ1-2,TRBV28,ASMVTGGIGYT
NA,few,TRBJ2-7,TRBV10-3,AISEQGSVSYEQY
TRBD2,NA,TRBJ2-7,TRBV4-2,ASSQDADARGSSYEQY
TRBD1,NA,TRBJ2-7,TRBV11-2,ASSLEGTGPYEQY
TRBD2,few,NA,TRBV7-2,ASSLAGGSYNEQY
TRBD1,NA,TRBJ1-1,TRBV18,ASSQATGGNTEAF
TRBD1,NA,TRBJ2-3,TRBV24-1,ATGTGSPAGTDTQY
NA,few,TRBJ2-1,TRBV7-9,ASSPRETDNEQF
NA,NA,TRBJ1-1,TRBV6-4,ASSDSSGVVNTEAF
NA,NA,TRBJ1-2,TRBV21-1,ASSKEGREVGGYT
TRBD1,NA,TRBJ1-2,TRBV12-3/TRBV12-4,ASTPGTGSGYT
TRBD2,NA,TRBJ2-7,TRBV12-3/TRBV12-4,ASSIAGGEYEQY
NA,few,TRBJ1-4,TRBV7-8,ASSRTGEKLF
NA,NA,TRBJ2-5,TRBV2,ASSVGGLAVQETQY
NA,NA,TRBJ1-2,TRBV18,ASSPETWAGSGYT